This entry features one TCR beta chain sequence. In the original processing: Estimation of nucleated cell counts relied on the amplification of reference gene primers. Sequencing used immunoSEQ multiplex PCR; TCRdb keeps in-frame clones, though not all of them. That table furnishes V, J and clone size, whereas the DNA furnished D and trimming. Of 150,000 to 200,000 clones in the sample, roughly 77% were seen once. CDR1 and CDR2 from the germline V gene are LNHNV and YYDKDF (reference sequence). This CDR3 spans 17 amino acids. Trimming shortened V by 0 bases and J by 2 bases, and 16 bases separated the two germline ends. The data are from a study of blood T cell repertoires in COVID-19.

The chain combines TRBV15 with TRBJ1-2; D perhaps matches TRBD1 (6 bases). The receptor was derived from a middle-aged woman with COVID-19, enrolled during active disease. Material for sequencing was peripheral blood. The CDR3 DNA is TGTGCCACCAGCAGAGATGCTTTTAGTACAGGGAACTATGGCTACACCTTC. Translating gives CATSRDAFSTGNYGYTF.